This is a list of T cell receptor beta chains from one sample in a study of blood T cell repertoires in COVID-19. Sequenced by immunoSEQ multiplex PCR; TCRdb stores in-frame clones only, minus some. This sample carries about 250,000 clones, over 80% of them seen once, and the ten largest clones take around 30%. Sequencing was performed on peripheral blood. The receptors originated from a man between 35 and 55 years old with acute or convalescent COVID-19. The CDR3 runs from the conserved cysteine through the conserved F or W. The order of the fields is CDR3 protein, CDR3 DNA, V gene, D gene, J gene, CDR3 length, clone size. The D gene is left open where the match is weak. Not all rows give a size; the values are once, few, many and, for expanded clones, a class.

CDR3: CASRAGGYNEQFF
DNA: TGTGCCAGCAGGGCGGGAGGGTACAATGAGCAGTTCTTC
V: TRBV9
D: TRBD2
J: TRBJ2-1
length: 13
size: -

CDR3: CASSPLGGEAFF
DNA: TGTGCCAGCAGCCCGCTGGGCGGGGAAGCTTTCTTT
V: TRBV3-1/TRBV3-2
D: -
J: TRBJ1-1
length: 12
size: -

CDR3: CASSVDIGGFEDTQYF
DNA: TGTGCCAGCAGCGTAGATATAGGGGGCTTTGAAGATACGCAGTATTTT
V: TRBV9
D: TRBD1
J: TRBJ2-3
length: 16
size: -

CDR3: CASSFDISTDTQYF
DNA: TGTGCCAGCAGTTTTGATATCAGTACAGATACGCAGTATTTT
V: TRBV27
D: -
J: TRBJ2-3
length: 14
size: -

CDR3: CASGLSMGPHEQYF
DNA: TGTGCCAGCGGTCTATCTATGGGGCCCCACGAGCAGTACTTC
V: TRBV5-5
D: -
J: TRBJ2-7
length: 14
size: -

CDR3: CASSPDRGLGTEAFF
DNA: TGTGCCAGCAGCCCGGACAGGGGGCTCGGCACTGAAGCTTTCTTT
V: TRBV3-1/TRBV3-2
D: TRBD1
J: TRBJ1-1
length: 15
size: -

CDR3: CASSVDGDYGYTF
DNA: TGCGCCAGCAGCGTGGACGGGGACTATGGCTACACCTTC
V: TRBV5-1
D: -
J: TRBJ1-2
length: 13
size: -

CDR3: CASSHGQGSGELFF
DNA: TGTGCCAGCAGCCACGGACAGGGGTCCGGGGAGCTGTTTTTT
V: TRBV4-2
D: TRBD1
J: TRBJ2-2
length: 14
size: few

CDR3: CASSVGGRGQPQHF
DNA: TGTGCCAGCAGCGTGGGGGGTAGAGGGCAGCCCCAGCATTTT
V: TRBV9
D: -
J: TRBJ1-5
length: 14
size: -

CDR3: CASSFSGSANTGELFF
DNA: TGTGCCAGCAGTTTTTCCGGGTCCGCGAACACCGGGGAGCTGTTTTTT
V: TRBV27
D: -
J: TRBJ2-2
length: 16
size: -

CDR3: CASTPGGPEQFF
DNA: TGTGCCAGTACCCCGGGAGGACCTGAGCAGTTCTTC
V: TRBV19
D: TRBD2
J: TRBJ2-1
length: 12
size: -

CDR3: CASATSGYTDTQYF
DNA: TGTGCTAGTGCGACTAGCGGATACACAGATACGCAGTATTTT
V: TRBV12-5
D: TRBD2
J: TRBJ2-3
length: 14
size: -

CDR3: CASSSGTSGRGEQFF
DNA: TGTGCCAGCAGCAGCGGGACTAGCGGGAGGGGTGAGCAGTTCTTC
V: TRBV27
D: TRBD2
J: TRBJ2-1
length: 15
size: -

CDR3: CASRSGQANEKLFF
DNA: TGTGCCAGCAGAAGCGGACAGGCTAATGAAAAACTGTTTTTT
V: TRBV5-4
D: TRBD1
J: TRBJ1-4
length: 14
size: -

CDR3: CSASNKHRGQPQHF
DNA: TGCAGTGCTAGTAATAAACACCGGGGGCAGCCCCAGCATTTT
V: TRBV20-1
D: -
J: TRBJ1-5
length: 14
size: -

CDR3: CASSESSGGTEAFF
DNA: TGTGCCAGCAGTGAGTCGTCAGGGGGCACTGAAGCTTTCTTT
V: TRBV6-4
D: TRBD1
J: TRBJ1-1
length: 14
size: -

CDR3: CASALGGTEAFF
DNA: TGTGCCAGCGCCTTAGGAGGGACTGAAGCTTTCTTT
V: TRBV7-9
D: -
J: TRBJ1-1
length: 12
size: -

CDR3: CASRTGITEAFF
DNA: TGTGCCAGTAGGACAGGGATCACTGAAGCTTTCTTT
V: TRBV19
D: TRBD1
J: TRBJ1-1
length: 12
size: -

CDR3: CASSLAGNTEAFF
DNA: TGCGCCAGCAGCCTAGCGGGGAACACTGAAGCTTTCTTT
V: TRBV4-1
D: -
J: TRBJ1-1
length: 13
size: -

CDR3: CAWSGGSGWGGELFF
DNA: TGTGCCTGGAGTGGAGGTAGCGGGTGGGGCGGGGAGCTGTTTTTT
V: TRBV30
D: TRBD2
J: TRBJ2-2
length: 15
size: -

CDR3: CAWGLGTSPEDYGYTF
DNA: TGTGCCTGGGGACTGGGGACATCGCCAGAAGACTATGGCTACACCTTC
V: TRBV30
D: -
J: TRBJ1-2
length: 16
size: -

CDR3: CASRGTGFSNEQFF
DNA: TGTGCCAGTAGAGGGACAGGGTTCTCCAATGAGCAGTTCTTC
V: TRBV19
D: TRBD1
J: TRBJ2-1
length: 14
size: many

CDR3: CASSLADTNNEQFF
DNA: TGCGCCAGCAGCTTGGCCGACACCAACAATGAGCAGTTCTTC
V: TRBV5-1
D: -
J: TRBJ2-1
length: 14
size: -

CDR3: CASSLGTRGTEAFF
DNA: TGTGCCAGCAGCTTAGGGACGAGAGGGACTGAAGCTTTCTTT
V: TRBV7-6
D: -
J: TRBJ1-1
length: 14
size: -

CDR3: CASTLQGGLRTGELFF
DNA: TGTGCCAGCACCTTACAGGGGGGCCTCCGCACCGGGGAGCTGTTTTTT
V: TRBV7-3
D: TRBD1
J: TRBJ2-2
length: 16
size: -

CDR3: CASSQIGRQDEKLFF
DNA: TGCGCCAGCAGCCAAATAGGGAGGCAGGATGAAAAACTGTTTTTT
V: TRBV4-1
D: -
J: TRBJ1-4
length: 15
size: once

CDR3: CASSLEMGQVETQYF
DNA: TGTGCCAGCAGCTTAGAAATGGGACAGGTGGAGACCCAGTACTTC
V: TRBV7-2
D: TRBD1
J: TRBJ2-5
length: 15
size: -

CDR3: CASSQGQNNQPQHF
DNA: TGCGCCAGCAGCCAAGGACAGAACAATCAGCCCCAGCATTTT
V: TRBV4-3
D: -
J: TRBJ1-5
length: 14
size: -

CDR3: CSASIRDEQYF
DNA: TGCAGTGCTAGCATTCGCGACGAGCAGTACTTC
V: TRBV20-1
D: -
J: TRBJ2-7
length: 11
size: once

CDR3: CASTGAYRNQPQHF
DNA: TGTGCCAGCACAGGGGCATACCGCAATCAGCCCCAGCATTTT
V: TRBV6-5
D: -
J: TRBJ1-5
length: 14
size: -

CDR3: CASSLAGLAQETQYF
DNA: TGTGCCAGCAGCTTAGCGGGACTAGCACAAGAGACCCAGTACTTC
V: TRBV11-2
D: TRBD2
J: TRBJ2-5
length: 15
size: -

CDR3: CATHGHSLGNTGELFF
DNA: TGTGCCACCCACGGACATTCCCTGGGGAACACCGGGGAGCTGTTTTTT
V: TRBV28
D: -
J: TRBJ2-2
length: 16
size: -

CDR3: CASSPGLGRDQPQHF
DNA: TGTGCCAGCAGCCCAGGTCTAGGGAGGGATCAGCCCCAGCATTTT
V: TRBV21-1
D: -
J: TRBJ1-5
length: 15
size: -

CDR3: CASRRQDYGYTF
DNA: TGTGCCAGCAGAAGACAGGACTATGGCTACACCTTC
V: TRBV12-3/TRBV12-4
D: -
J: TRBJ1-2
length: 12
size: -

CDR3: CASLQQGHTNYGYTF
DNA: TGTGCCAGCTTACAGCAGGGGCACACTAACTATGGCTACACCTTC
V: TRBV6-5
D: -
J: TRBJ1-2
length: 15
size: -

CDR3: CASSLDRGNTEAFF
DNA: TGTGCCAGCAGTCTAGACAGGGGGAACACTGAAGCTTTCTTT
V: TRBV6-5
D: TRBD1
J: TRBJ1-1
length: 14
size: -

CDR3: CASSSATGIYEQYF
DNA: TGTGCCAGCAGCTCTGCCACAGGGATCTACGAGCAGTACTTC
V: TRBV5-4
D: -
J: TRBJ2-7
length: 14
size: once

CDR3: CARGTGEGEHRGAVF
DNA: TGCGCCAGAGGAACGGGGGAGGGGGAACACCGGGGAGCTGTTTTT
V: TRBV23-1
D: -
J: TRBJ2-2
length: 15
size: -

CDR3: CASSVNPNQPQHF
DNA: TGTGCCAGCAGCGTTAATCCCAATCAGCCCCAGCATTTT
V: TRBV6-4
D: -
J: TRBJ1-5
length: 13
size: -

CDR3: CASSESILSSGNTIYF
DNA: TGCGCCAGCAGTGAGTCAATTCTTAGCTCTGGAAACACCATATATTTT
V: TRBV10-2
D: -
J: TRBJ1-3
length: 16
size: -

CDR3: CASSQTPTKPTSGEQFF
DNA: TGTGCCAGCAGCCAAACCCCTACTAAGCCGACTTCGGGTGAGCAGTTCTTC
V: TRBV3-1/TRBV3-2
D: -
J: TRBJ2-1
length: 17
size: once

CDR3: CASSFWTGTYNEQFF
DNA: TGTGCCAGCAGCTTCTGGACAGGTACCTACAATGAGCAGTTCTTC
V: TRBV7-8
D: TRBD1
J: TRBJ2-1
length: 15
size: -

CDR3: CASSLRDGYTF
DNA: TGTGCCAGCAGCTTGAGGGATGGCTACACCTTC
V: TRBV7-9
D: -
J: TRBJ1-2
length: 11
size: -

CDR3: CASSQDEGYNEQFF
DNA: TGTGCCAGCAGCCAAGACGAGGGTTACAATGAGCAGTTCTTC
V: TRBV3-1/TRBV3-2
D: -
J: TRBJ2-1
length: 14
size: -

CDR3: CASSWGVHGDTQYF
DNA: TGTGCCAGCAGCTGGGGGGTCCACGGAGATACGCAGTATTTT
V: TRBV7-2
D: -
J: TRBJ2-3
length: 14
size: -

CDR3: CASSNGHEAYEQYF
DNA: TGTGCCAGCAGCAACGGTCACGAGGCCTACGAGCAGTACTTC
V: TRBV7-9
D: -
J: TRBJ2-7
length: 14
size: -

CDR3: CASSQDNRAGVGEAFF
DNA: TGTGCCAGCAGCCAAGATAACCGAGCCGGGGTAGGGGAAGCTTTCTTT
V: TRBV4-2
D: -
J: TRBJ1-1
length: 16
size: -

CDR3: CASSLVAGVETQYF
DNA: TGTGCCAGCAGCTTGGTTGCAGGGGTGGAGACCCAGTACTTC
V: TRBV5-4
D: -
J: TRBJ2-5
length: 14
size: once

CDR3: CASSVVLAGDQYF
DNA: TGTGCCAGCAGCGTAGTTTTAGCGGGAGACCAGTACTTC
V: TRBV9
D: TRBD2
J: TRBJ2-5
length: 13
size: once

CDR3: CASSGGQGGEKLFF
DNA: TGCGCCAGCAGCGGTGGACAGGGTGGTGAAAAACTGTTTTTT
V: TRBV5-1
D: TRBD1
J: TRBJ1-4
length: 14
size: -

CDR3: CASSLPGSNQPQHF
DNA: TGTGCCAGCAGTCTCCCAGGCAGCAATCAGCCCCAGCATTTT
V: TRBV27
D: -
J: TRBJ1-5
length: 14
size: -

CDR3: CASSQGPDRVDGYTF
DNA: TGTGCCAGCAGCCAAGGACCCGACAGGGTAGATGGCTACACCTTC
V: TRBV14
D: TRBD1
J: TRBJ1-2
length: 15
size: -

CDR3: CASSILPSGRNEQFF
DNA: TGTGCCAGTAGTATTCTGCCTAGCGGGAGAAATGAGCAGTTCTTC
V: TRBV19
D: TRBD2
J: TRBJ2-1
length: 15
size: -

CDR3: CASSLSGGATGTQYF
DNA: TGTGCCAGCAGTTTATCGGGCGGGGCTACGGGGACCCAGTACTTC
V: TRBV27
D: -
J: TRBJ2-5
length: 15
size: -

CDR3: CASSLRGLALERAFF
DNA: TGTGCCAGCAGCCTCAGGGGGTTGGCCCTAGAAAGGGCTTTCTTT
V: TRBV13
D: TRBD1
J: TRBJ1-1
length: 15
size: -

CDR3: CASSPLTSGSYEQYF
DNA: TGCGCCAGCAGCCCTTTGACTAGCGGGAGCTACGAGCAGTACTTC
V: TRBV5-1
D: TRBD2
J: TRBJ2-7
length: 15
size: -

CDR3: CASSARGGAEHTEAFF
DNA: TGTGCCAGTAGTGCCCGGGGAGGGGCTGAGCACACTGAAGCTTTCTTT
V: TRBV19
D: -
J: TRBJ1-1
length: 16
size: once

CDR3: CASSSRGQGTSGAFF
DNA: TGTGCCAGCAGCTCGCGGGGACAGGGGACAAGTGGTGCTTTCTTT
V: TRBV5-4
D: TRBD1
J: TRBJ1-1
length: 15
size: -

CDR3: CASSYVTSTDTQYF
DNA: TGTGCCAGCAGCTATGTTACTAGCACAGATACGCAGTATTTT
V: TRBV6-2/TRBV6-3
D: -
J: TRBJ2-3
length: 14
size: -

CDR3: CSVVPGEVAEQYF
DNA: TGCAGCGTGGTTCCTGGAGAAGTGGCCGAGCAGTACTTC
V: TRBV29-1
D: -
J: TRBJ2-7
length: 13
size: -